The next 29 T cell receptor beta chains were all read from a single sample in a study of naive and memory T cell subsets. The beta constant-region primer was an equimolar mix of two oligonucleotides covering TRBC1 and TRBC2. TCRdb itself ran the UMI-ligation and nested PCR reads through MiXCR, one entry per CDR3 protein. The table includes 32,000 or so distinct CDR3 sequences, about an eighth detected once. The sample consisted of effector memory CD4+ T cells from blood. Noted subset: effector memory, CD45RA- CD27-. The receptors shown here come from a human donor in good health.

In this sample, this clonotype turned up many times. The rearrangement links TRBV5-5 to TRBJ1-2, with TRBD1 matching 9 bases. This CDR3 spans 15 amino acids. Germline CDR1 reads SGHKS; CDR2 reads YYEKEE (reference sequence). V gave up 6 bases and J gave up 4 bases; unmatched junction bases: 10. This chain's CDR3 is CASTPEGQGVYGYTF. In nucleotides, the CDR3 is TGTGCCAGCACCCCAGAGGGACAGGGCGTCTATGGCTACACCTTC.

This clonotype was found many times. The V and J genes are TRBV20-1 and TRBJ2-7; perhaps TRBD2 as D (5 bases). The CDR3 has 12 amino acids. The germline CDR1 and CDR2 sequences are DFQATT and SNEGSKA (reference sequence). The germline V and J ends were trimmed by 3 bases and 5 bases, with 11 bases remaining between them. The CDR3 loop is CSASGSRNEQYF. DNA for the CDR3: TGCAGTGCTAGTGGGAGTCGGAACGAGCAGTACTTC.

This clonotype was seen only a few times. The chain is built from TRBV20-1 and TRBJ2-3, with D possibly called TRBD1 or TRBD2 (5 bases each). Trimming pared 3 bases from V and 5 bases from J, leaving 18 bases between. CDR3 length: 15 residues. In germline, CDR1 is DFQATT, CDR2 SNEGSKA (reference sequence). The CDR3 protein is CSARDPRRGEDTQYF. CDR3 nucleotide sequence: TGCAGTGCTAGGGACCCCCGCCGGGGCGAAGATACGCAGTATTTT.

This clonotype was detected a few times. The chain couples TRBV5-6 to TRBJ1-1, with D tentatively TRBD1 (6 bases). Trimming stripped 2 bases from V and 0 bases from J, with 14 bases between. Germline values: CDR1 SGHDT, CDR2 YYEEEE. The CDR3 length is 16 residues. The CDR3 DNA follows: TGTGCCAGCAGCTTTCGGGACAAGATTCTGAACACTGAAGCTTTCTTT. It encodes CASSFRDKILNTEAFF. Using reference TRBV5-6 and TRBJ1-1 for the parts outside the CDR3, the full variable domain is DAGVTQSPTHLIKTRGQQVTLRCSPKSGHDTVSWYQQALGQGPQFIFQYYEEEERQRGNFPDRFSGHQFPNYSSELNVNALLLGDSALYLCASSFRDKILNTEAFFGQGTRLTVV.

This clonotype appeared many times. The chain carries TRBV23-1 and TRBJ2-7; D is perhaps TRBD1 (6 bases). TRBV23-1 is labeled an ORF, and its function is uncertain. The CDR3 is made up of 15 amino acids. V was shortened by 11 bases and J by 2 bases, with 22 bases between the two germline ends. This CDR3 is CAPGANWDRPYEQYF. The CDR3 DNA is TGCGCCCCAGGGGCCAACTGGGACCGACCCTACGAGCAGTACTTC.

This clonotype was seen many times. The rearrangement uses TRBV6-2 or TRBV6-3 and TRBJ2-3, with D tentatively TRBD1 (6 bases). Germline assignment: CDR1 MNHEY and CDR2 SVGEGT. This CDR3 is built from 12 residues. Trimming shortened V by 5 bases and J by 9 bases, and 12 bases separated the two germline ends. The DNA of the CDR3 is TGTGCCAGCAGTCCACAGGGTTACACGCAGTATTTT. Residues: CASSPQGYTQYF.

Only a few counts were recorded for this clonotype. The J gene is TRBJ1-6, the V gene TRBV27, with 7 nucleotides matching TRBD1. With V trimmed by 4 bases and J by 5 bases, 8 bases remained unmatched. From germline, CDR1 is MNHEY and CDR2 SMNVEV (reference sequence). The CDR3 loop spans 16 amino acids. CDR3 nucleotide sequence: TGTGCCAGCAGTTCTACCCCAGGGGGGGATAATTCACCCCTCCACTTT. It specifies CASSSTPGGDNSPLHF.

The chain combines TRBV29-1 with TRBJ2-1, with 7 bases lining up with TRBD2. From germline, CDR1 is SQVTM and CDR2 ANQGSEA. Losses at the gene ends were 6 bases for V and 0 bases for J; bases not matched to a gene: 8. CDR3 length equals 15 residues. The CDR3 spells CSVGTTSSSYNEQFF. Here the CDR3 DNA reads TGCAGCGTCGGGACTACCTCAAGCTCCTACAATGAGCAGTTCTTC.

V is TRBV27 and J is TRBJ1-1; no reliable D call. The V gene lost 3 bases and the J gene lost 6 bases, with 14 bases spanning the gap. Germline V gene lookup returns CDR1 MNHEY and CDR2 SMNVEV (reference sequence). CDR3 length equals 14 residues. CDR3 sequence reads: CASSLASFRAEAFF. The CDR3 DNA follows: TGTGCCAGCAGTTTGGCCTCTTTCCGGGCTGAAGCTTTCTTT.

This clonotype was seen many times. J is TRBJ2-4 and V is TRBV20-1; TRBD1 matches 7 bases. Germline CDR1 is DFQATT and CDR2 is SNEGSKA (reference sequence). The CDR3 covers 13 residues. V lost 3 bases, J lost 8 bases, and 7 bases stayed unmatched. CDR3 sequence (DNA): TGCAGTGCTAGGGTAGGGGGCGCTTACATTCAGTACTTC. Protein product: CSARVGGAYIQYF.

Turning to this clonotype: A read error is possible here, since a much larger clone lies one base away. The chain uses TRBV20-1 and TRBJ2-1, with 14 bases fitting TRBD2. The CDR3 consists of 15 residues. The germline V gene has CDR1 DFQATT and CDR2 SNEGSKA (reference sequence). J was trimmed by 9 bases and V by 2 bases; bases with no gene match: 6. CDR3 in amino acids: CSARSGTSGSTEQFF. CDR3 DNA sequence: TGCAGTGCTAGATCAGGGACTAGCGGGAGCACTGAGCAGTTCTTC.

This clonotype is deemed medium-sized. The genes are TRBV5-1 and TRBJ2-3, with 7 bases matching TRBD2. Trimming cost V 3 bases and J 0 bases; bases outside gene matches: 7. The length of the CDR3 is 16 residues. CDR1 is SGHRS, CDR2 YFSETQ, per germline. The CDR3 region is CASSSTEAGSTDTQYF. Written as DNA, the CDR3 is TGCGCCAGCAGCTCGACGGAAGCGGGGAGCACAGATACGCAGTATTTT.

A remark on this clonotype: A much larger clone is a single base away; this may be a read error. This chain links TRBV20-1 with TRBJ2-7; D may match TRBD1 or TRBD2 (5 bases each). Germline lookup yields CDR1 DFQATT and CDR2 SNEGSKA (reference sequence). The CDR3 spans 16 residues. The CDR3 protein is CSARVLGRTDTYKQYF. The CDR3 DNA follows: TGCAGTGCTAGAGTGCTGGGACGGACTGACACCTACAAGCAGTACTTC.

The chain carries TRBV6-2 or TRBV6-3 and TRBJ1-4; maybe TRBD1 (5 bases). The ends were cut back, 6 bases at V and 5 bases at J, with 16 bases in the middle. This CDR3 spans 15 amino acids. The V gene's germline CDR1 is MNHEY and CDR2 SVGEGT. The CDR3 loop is CASRNAGTANEKLFF. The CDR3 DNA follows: TGTGCCAGCAGAAACGCCGGGACCGCGAATGAAAAACTGTTTTTT.

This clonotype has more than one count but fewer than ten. The CDR3 region has the DNA TGTGCCAGCAGTCCGGGGGACTTATCCGGCTACACCTTC. Translation gives CASSPGDLSGYTF. V usage is TRBV12-3 or TRBV12-4 and J usage is TRBJ1-2; tentative D call: TRBD1 (5 bases). Deletions cut 5 bases from V and 8 bases from J, with 15 bases between. The CDR3 length is 13 residues.

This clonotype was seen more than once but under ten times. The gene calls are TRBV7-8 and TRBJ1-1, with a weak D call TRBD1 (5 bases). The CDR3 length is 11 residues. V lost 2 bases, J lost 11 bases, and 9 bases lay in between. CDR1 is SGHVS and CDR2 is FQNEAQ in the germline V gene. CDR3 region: CASSLPGVAFF. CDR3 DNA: TGTGCCAGCAGCTTACCGGGGGTCGCTTTCTTT.

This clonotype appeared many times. The CDR3, as DNA: TGTGCCAGCAGCTTTATTACAGATACGCAGTATTTT. Amino acids: CASSFITDTQYF. The V call is TRBV7-9, the J call TRBJ2-3; D ambiguous. V was trimmed by 3 bases and J by 3 bases, leaving 4 bases between them. CDR3 size: 12 residues. Germline CDR1 SEHNR, CDR2 FQNEAQ (reference sequence).

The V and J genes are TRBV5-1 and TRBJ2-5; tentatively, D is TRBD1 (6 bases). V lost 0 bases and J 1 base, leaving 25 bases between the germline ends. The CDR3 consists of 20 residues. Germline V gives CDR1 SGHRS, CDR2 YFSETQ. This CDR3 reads CASSLDITGTSARGQETQYF. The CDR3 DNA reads TGCGCCAGCAGCTTGGATATTACAGGGACCTCGGCAAGGGGCCAAGAGACCCAGTACTTC.

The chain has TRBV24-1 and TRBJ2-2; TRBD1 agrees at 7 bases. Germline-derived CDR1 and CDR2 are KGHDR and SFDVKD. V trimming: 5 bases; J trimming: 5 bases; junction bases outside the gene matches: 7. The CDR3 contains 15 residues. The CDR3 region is CATSGEGAPTGELFF. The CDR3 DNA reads TGTGCCACCAGTGGTGAGGGGGCCCCAACCGGGGAGCTGTTTTTT.

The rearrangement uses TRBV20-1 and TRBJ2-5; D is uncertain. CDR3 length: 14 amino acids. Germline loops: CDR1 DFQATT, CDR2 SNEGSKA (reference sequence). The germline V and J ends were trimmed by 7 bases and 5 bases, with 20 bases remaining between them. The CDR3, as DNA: TGCAGTGGACCCGACCCCACCAAGACGGAGACCCAGTACTTC. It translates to CSGPDPTKTETQYF.

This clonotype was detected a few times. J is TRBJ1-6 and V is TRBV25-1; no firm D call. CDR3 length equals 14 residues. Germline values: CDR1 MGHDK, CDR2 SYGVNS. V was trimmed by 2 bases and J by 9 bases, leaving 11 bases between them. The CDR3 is CASSEVEILSPLHF. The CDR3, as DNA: TGTGCCAGCAGTGAAGTGGAGATCCTTTCACCCCTCCACTTT.

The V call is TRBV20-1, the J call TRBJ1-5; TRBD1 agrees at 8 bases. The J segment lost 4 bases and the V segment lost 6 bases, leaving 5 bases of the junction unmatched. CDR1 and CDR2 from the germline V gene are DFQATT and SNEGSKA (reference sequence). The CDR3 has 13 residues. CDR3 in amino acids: CSASQGANQPQHF. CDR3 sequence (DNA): TGCAGTGCCAGCCAGGGGGCAAATCAGCCCCAGCATTTT.

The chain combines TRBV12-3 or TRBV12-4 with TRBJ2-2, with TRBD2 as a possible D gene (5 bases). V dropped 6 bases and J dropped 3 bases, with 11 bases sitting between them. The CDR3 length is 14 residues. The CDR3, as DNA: TGTGCCAGCAGGTGGACTGACGACACCGGGGAGCTGTTTTTT. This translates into CASRWTDDTGELFF.

The CDR3 region has the DNA TGTGCCAGCAGCACGGACAGGGGGACCGGGGAGCTGTTTTTT. The encoded protein is CASSTDRGTGELFF. The chain recombines TRBV7-9 with TRBJ2-2; 10 nucleotides agree with TRBD1. The CDR3 totals 14 residues. With 5 bases clipped from V and 5 bases from J, the junction kept 2 bases outside the gene matches. The germline V gene has CDR1 SEHNR and CDR2 FQNEAQ (reference sequence). Full variable domain (remainder filled in from reference TRBV7-9 and TRBJ2-2): DTGVSQNPRHKITKRGQNVTFRCDPISEHNRLYWYRQTLGQGPEFLTYFQNEAQLEKSRLLSDRFSAERPKGSFSTLEIQRTEQGDSAMYLCASSTDRGTGELFFGEGSRLTVL.

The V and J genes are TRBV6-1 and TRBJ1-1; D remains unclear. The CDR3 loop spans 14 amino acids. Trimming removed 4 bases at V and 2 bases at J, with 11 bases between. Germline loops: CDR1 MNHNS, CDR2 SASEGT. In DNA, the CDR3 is TGTGCCAGCAGTGCCGGAGGCAGCAACACTGAAGCTTTCTTT. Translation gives CASSAGGSNTEAFF.

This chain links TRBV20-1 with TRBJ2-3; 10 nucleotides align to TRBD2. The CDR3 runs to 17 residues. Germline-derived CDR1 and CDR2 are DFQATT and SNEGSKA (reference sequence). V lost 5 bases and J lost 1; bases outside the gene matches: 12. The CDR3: CSASHLSGTSGTDTQYF. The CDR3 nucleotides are TGCAGTGCTTCCCACTTATCCGGGACTAGCGGCACAGATACGCAGTATTTT.

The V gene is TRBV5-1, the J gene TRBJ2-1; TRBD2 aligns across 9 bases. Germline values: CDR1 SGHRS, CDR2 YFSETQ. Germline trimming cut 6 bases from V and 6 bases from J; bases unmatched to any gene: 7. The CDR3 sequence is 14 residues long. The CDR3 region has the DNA TGCGCCAGCACTCCGGGACTAGCTTTCAATGAGCAGTTCTTC. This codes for CASTPGLAFNEQFF.

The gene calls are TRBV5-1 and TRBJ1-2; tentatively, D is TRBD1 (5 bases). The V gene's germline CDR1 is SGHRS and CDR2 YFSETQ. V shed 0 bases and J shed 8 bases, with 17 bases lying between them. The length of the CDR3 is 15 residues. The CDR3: CASSLAGAREGGYTF. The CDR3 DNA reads TGCGCCAGCAGCTTGGCCGGAGCCAGGGAGGGCGGCTACACCTTC. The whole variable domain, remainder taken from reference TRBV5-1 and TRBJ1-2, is KAGVTQTPRYLIKTRGQQVTLSCSPISGHRSVSWYQQTPGQGLQFLFEYFSETQRNKGNFPGRFSGRQFSNSRSEMNVSTLELGDSALYLCASSLAGAREGGYTFGSGTRLTVV.

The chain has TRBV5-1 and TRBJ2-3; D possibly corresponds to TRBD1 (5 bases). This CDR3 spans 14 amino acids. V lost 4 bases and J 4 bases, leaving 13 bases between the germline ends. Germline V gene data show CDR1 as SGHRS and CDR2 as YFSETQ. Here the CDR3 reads CASSHQGLSDTQYF. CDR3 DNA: TGCGCCAGCAGCCATCAGGGTTTGTCAGATACGCAGTATTTT.